These 26 T cell receptor beta chains came from one sample sequenced in a study of human T cells and chemical hapten exposure. TCRdb ran MiXCR on the RACE reads and lists one entry per CDR3 protein. This sample yields some 81,000 distinct CDR3 sequences, of which approximately 8.1% are seen a single time; 1.5% to 2% belongs to the top ten. Time point denoted: healthy volunteer bleed at 6 weeks. It was from unfractionated whole blood that total RNA was extracted. Sequencing input: whole blood. The receptors here all came from a female donor in good health. Some clones in this sample may be carry-over from other donors' samples.

The chain combines TRBV4-3 with TRBJ2-1; TRBD2 is a possible D gene (7 bases). This CDR3 is 17 amino acids long. V lost 0 bases, J lost 6 bases, and 18 bases lay in between. Per germline, CDR1 LGHNA and CDR2 YSLEER. The CDR3 here is CASSQDLVGGPGNEQFF. CDR3 sequence (DNA): TGCGCCAGCAGCCAAGATCTTGTCGGGGGGCCCGGCAATGAGCAGTTCTTC.

This clonotype was recorded at least ten times. The rearrangement uses TRBV20-1 and TRBJ2-7; 9 bases agree with TRBD1. The CDR3 contains 14 residues. V was clipped by 1 base and J by 2 bases; unmatched bases: 3. CDR1 and CDR2 from the germline V gene are DFQATT and SNEGSKA (reference sequence). The CDR3 loop reads CSARGGTGTYEQYF. The CDR3 DNA is TGCAGTGCTAGAGGTGGGACAGGGACCTACGAGCAGTACTTC.

This clonotype has more than one count but fewer than ten. The rearrangement joins TRBV20-1 to TRBJ2-3; the D gene is possibly TRBD2 (6 bases). The CDR3 has 15 residues. Trimming took off 3 bases at V and 1 base at J, with 14 bases between the two ends. Per the germline V gene, CDR1 is DFQATT and CDR2 is SNEGSKA (reference sequence). The DNA of the CDR3 is TGCAGTGCTAGTTTGGGACTGGCTCGCACAGATACGCAGTATTTT. It is translated as CSASLGLARTDTQYF.

This clonotype was picked up many times. The V and J genes are TRBV2 and TRBJ2-3; D could derive from TRBD1 or TRBD2 (5 bases each). V was trimmed by 8 bases and J by 0 bases, leaving 6 bases between them. This CDR3 spans 12 amino acids. The germline V gene has CDR1 SNHLY and CDR2 FYNNEI. This chain's CDR3 is CASGDSTDTQYF. Here the CDR3 DNA reads TGTGCCAGCGGGGACAGCACAGATACGCAGTATTTT.

This clonotype was counted only a few times. The chain has TRBV5-1 and TRBJ2-3; no definite D call. Germline-derived CDR1 and CDR2 are SGHRS and YFSETQ. The CDR3 is made up of 12 amino acids. V was shortened by 0 bases and J by 5 bases, with 4 bases between the two germline ends. The CDR3 sequence: CASSLEGDTQYF. CDR3 nucleotide sequence: TGCGCCAGCAGCTTGGAGGGAGATACGCAGTATTTT.

This clonotype was detected a few times. The V call is TRBV12-3 or TRBV12-4, the J call TRBJ1-1; D may be TRBD1 (5 bases). CDR3 size: 14 residues. Between the trimmed V and J ends, which lost 8 bases and 0 bases, there was a span of 13 bases. The CDR3 protein is CASRRQNMNTEAFF. The CDR3 DNA is TGTGCCAGCCGACGACAGAACATGAACACTGAAGCTTTCTTT.

This clonotype was observed a few times. The V call is TRBV10-3, the J call TRBJ2-7; D is unclear. This CDR3 region has 13 residues. Germline V gives CDR1 ENHRY, CDR2 SYGVKD. V lost 4 bases and J lost 2, with 9 bases in between. The DNA for the CDR3 is TGTGCCATCAGTGCGCCCAGAGCCTACGAGCAGTACTTC. Amino acid sequence: CAISAPRAYEQYF.

This clonotype came up a few times. The chain carries TRBV4-2 and TRBJ1-5, with D possibly being TRBD1 (5 bases). The CDR3 is made up of 15 amino acids. V shed 4 bases and J shed 1 base, with 11 bases lying between them. CDR1 is LGHNA, CDR2 YNFKEQ, per germline. The CDR3 is CASSRGGVSNQPQHF. As DNA, the CDR3 is TGTGCCAGCAGCCGCGGGGGGGTGAGCAATCAGCCCCAGCATTTT.

This chain joins TRBV5-4 and TRBJ1-3; 7 positions match TRBD1. Germline V gene sequence: CDR1 SGHNT, CDR2 YYREEE (reference sequence). This CDR3 comprises 15 residues. J gave up 5 bases and V 3 bases, and 8 bases lay outside the gene matches. DNA of the CDR3: TGTGCCAGCAGCTCCGACAGGGACCGTAGAAACACCATATATTTT. Translating it yields CASSSDRDRRNTIYF.

The sample holds many counts of this clonotype. The chain employs TRBV5-1 and TRBJ2-6; no clear D. The germline V and J ends were trimmed by 5 bases and 2 bases, with 8 bases remaining between them. The CDR3 loop spans 14 amino acids. Per the germline V gene, CDR1 is SGHRS and CDR2 is YFSETQ. CDR3 region: CASRERAGANVLTF. The CDR3 bases are TGCGCCAGCAGGGAAAGGGCTGGGGCCAACGTCCTGACTTTC. The whole variable domain, filled in from reference TRBV5-1 and TRBJ2-6, reads KAGVTQTPRYLIKTRGQQVTLSCSPISGHRSVSWYQQTPGQGLQFLFEYFSETQRNKGNFPGRFSGRQFSNSRSEMNVSTLELGDSALYLCASRERAGANVLTFGAGSRLTVL.

This clonotype was seen repeatedly, ten times or more. The V gene is TRBV20-1, the J gene TRBJ2-2, with D perhaps TRBD2 (6 bases). Trimming took off 6 bases at V and 2 bases at J, with 10 bases between the two ends. The germline CDR1 and CDR2 sequences are DFQATT and SNEGSKA (reference sequence). The CDR3 covers 13 residues. The DNA for the CDR3 is TGCAGTGCGGGACTTACAAACACCGGGGAGCTGTTTTTT. Amino acid sequence: CSAGLTNTGELFF.

This clonotype turned up a few times. The chain has TRBV29-1 and TRBJ2-7; D ambiguous. From germline, CDR1 is SQVTM and CDR2 ANQGSEA. V lost 4 bases and J 7 bases, leaving 11 bases between the germline ends. The CDR3 extends over 11 amino acids. This chain's CDR3 is CSVGEVGEQYF. CDR3 nucleotide sequence: TGCAGCGTTGGCGAAGTGGGGGAGCAGTACTTC.

This clonotype was observed at least ten times. The rearrangement links TRBV20-1 to TRBJ2-5; D is possibly TRBD1 (5 bases). The CDR3 runs 16 residues. Germline V gene data show CDR1 as DFQATT and CDR2 as SNEGSKA (reference sequence). The V gene lost 4 bases and the J gene lost 2 bases, with 20 bases spanning the gap. The DNA of the CDR3 is TGCAGTGCTAAGGCCGTTGAGGCAGGGTCACAAGAGACCCAGTACTTC. Translating gives CSAKAVEAGSQETQYF.

This clonotype was seen repeatedly, ten times or more. This sequence joins TRBV28 and TRBJ2-3, with D tentatively TRBD2 (7 bases). V shed 8 bases and J shed 1 base, with 10 bases lying between them. The length of the CDR3 is 13 residues. Germline V lookup: CDR1 MDHEN, CDR2 SYDVKM. CDR3 DNA sequence: TGTGCCAGCGGGGGGGGCGGCACAGATACGCAGTATTTT. This gives the protein CASGGGGTDTQYF.

This clonotype was seen a few times. The gene calls are TRBV3-1 and TRBJ2-7; unclear D gene. V gave up 1 base and J gave up 6 bases, with 7 bases separating them. CDR1 and CDR2 (germline): LGHDT, YNNKEL (reference sequence). The CDR3 spans 12 residues. The CDR3 loop reads CASSQGDFEQYF. For the CDR3, the DNA is TGTGCCAGCAGCCAAGGAGATTTCGAGCAGTACTTC.

This clonotype came up a few times. This chain connects TRBV20-1 to TRBJ2-5, with TRBD1 as a possible D gene (6 bases). This CDR3 contains 16 residues. Per the germline V gene, CDR1 is DFQATT and CDR2 is SNEGSKA (reference sequence). V was trimmed by 6 bases and J by 0 bases, leaving 20 bases between them. CDR3 nucleotide sequence: TGCAGTGCCCGGGTGTTGGGGAAGGGGGACCAAGAGACCCAGTACTTC. Protein sequence: CSARVLGKGDQETQYF.

In the case of this clonotype: The CDR3 end shows no conserved phenylalanine or tryptophan, and so a read error is likely. The J gene is TRBJ1-1, the V gene TRBV10-3, with D tentatively TRBD1 (5 bases). V was trimmed by 3 bases and J by 7 bases, leaving 12 bases between them. Germline CDR1 and CDR2: ENHRY and SYGVKD. The CDR3 loop spans 13 amino acids. This CDR3 is CAISDGFQGEAFS. The CDR3 DNA sequence: TGTGCCATCAGTGATGGGTTTCAGGGTGAAGCTTTCTCT.

Comment on this clonotype: Mismatch with germline at one junction end may stem from a read error. V and J are TRBV29-1 and TRBJ1-1; possibly TRBD1 for D (5 bases). This CDR3 comprises 12 residues. Germline values: CDR1 SQVTM, CDR2 ANQGSEA. In DNA, the CDR3 is TGCGGCGTTGCAGGGTTTAGCACTGAAGCTTTCTTT. Translating it yields CGVAGFSTEAFF.

The CDR3 nucleotides are TGCGCCAGCAGCTTGCCGGCTAGTCAAGAGACCCAGTACTTC. Its protein product is CASSLPASQETQYF. The gene calls are TRBV5-1 and TRBJ2-5; unclear D gene. This CDR3 comprises 14 residues. With 1 base removed from V and 2 bases from J, the gap between germline ends came to 9 bases. CDR1 is SGHRS, CDR2 YFSETQ, per germline.

At least ten counts were recorded for this clonotype. This chain uses TRBV18 with TRBJ2-1; 9 bases match TRBD2. This CDR3 region has 16 residues. The V gene end was trimmed by 0 bases and the J gene end by 10 bases; junction bases not matched to a gene: 10. CDR1 is KGHSH, CDR2 LQKENI, per germline. CDR3 DNA sequence: TGTGCCAGCTCACCACCGTTAGCGGGGGCCACATCGGAGCAGTTCTTC. Its translation: CASSPPLAGATSEQFF.

This clonotype has a count of ten or more. For the CDR3, the DNA is TGTGCCAGCAGCCCGGGACAGGGTTCCGTGCAGCCCCAGCATTTT. This codes for CASSPGQGSVQPQHF. The rearrangement joins TRBV5-5 to TRBJ1-5, with 9 bases aligning to TRBD1. V trimming: 4 bases; J trimming: 7 bases; junction bases outside the gene matches: 9. The CDR3 runs to 15 residues. Germline CDR1 and CDR2: SGHKS and YYEKEE (reference sequence).

This clonotype was detected ten times or more. The chain couples TRBV10-3 to TRBJ2-6; D may be TRBD1 (5 bases). The V end lost 8 bases, the J end lost 0 bases, and 14 bases lay between the germline ends. The CDR3 is 16 residues long. From germline, CDR1 is ENHRY and CDR2 SYGVKD. The CDR3 reads CAIAEQAFSGANVLTF. In nucleotides, the CDR3 is TGTGCCATCGCCGAACAGGCCTTCTCTGGGGCCAACGTCCTGACTTTC.

This clonotype came up a few times. The V gene is TRBV11-3, the J gene TRBJ2-1, with D hard to call. CDR3 size: 13 residues. Trimming took off 0 bases at V and 10 bases at J, with 10 bases between the two ends. Germline assignment: CDR1 SGHNT and CDR2 YENEEA. CDR3 nucleotide sequence: TGTGCCAGCAGCTTAGAGAACGTGGGGGAGCAGTTCTTC. It is translated as CASSLENVGEQFF.

The chain combines TRBV7-9 with TRBJ2-7; tentatively, D is TRBD1 or TRBD2 (5 bases each). CDR1 is SEHNR and CDR2 is FQNEAQ in the germline V gene (reference sequence). Trimming removed 5 bases from V and 4 bases from J, with 12 bases in between. The CDR3 spans 13 residues. The CDR3 spells CASSPKGPYEQYF. As DNA, the CDR3 is TGTGCCAGCAGCCCAAAGGGACCGTACGAGCAGTACTTC. The whole variable domain, filled in from reference TRBV7-9 and TRBJ2-7, reads DTGVSQNPRHKITKRGQNVTFRCDPISEHNRLYWYRQTLGQGPEFLTYFQNEAQLEKSRLLSDRFSAERPKGSFSTLEIQRTEQGDSAMYLCASSPKGPYEQYFGPGTRLTVT.

A note on this clonotype: The CDR3 end shows no conserved phenylalanine or tryptophan, and so a read error is likely. This chain connects TRBV18 to TRBJ1-3, with 7 positions matching TRBD1. This CDR3 comprises 15 residues. The V gene end was trimmed by 0 bases and the J gene end by 4 bases; junction bases not matched to a gene: 3. Germline CDR1 KGHSH, CDR2 LQKENI. Here the CDR3 reads CASSPPTGTGNTIYL. The CDR3, as DNA: TGTGCCAGCTCACCACCGACAGGGACGGGAAACACCATATATCTT.

In its sample, this clonotype was seen many times. The chain couples TRBV5-1 to TRBJ1-1, with TRBD1 matching 7 bases. The CDR3 spans 15 residues. Germline assignment: CDR1 SGHRS and CDR2 YFSETQ. V lost 0 bases, J lost 3 bases, and 5 bases stayed unmatched. The CDR3 here is CASSLVTGEDTEAFF. CDR3 nucleotides: TGCGCCAGCAGCTTGGTAACAGGGGAGGACACTGAAGCTTTCTTT. Complete variable domain (other parts from reference TRBV5-1 and TRBJ1-1): KAGVTQTPRYLIKTRGQQVTLSCSPISGHRSVSWYQQTPGQGLQFLFEYFSETQRNKGNFPGRFSGRQFSNSRSEMNVSTLELGDSALYLCASSLVTGEDTEAFFGQGTRLTVV.